What follows are 30 T cell receptor beta chains derived from one specimen sequenced in a study of blood T cells in healthy people across ages. Combining a sample-barcoded 5' primer with a J-beta primer mix, a second PCR ran for about 7 to 12 cycles. From the 5' RACE reads, TCRdb called clonotypes with MiXCR, one entry per CDR3 protein. The table shows 600,000 to 1,000,000 distinct CDR3 sequences, with roughly 64% occurring only once. Sequenced sample: blood. The receptor set was obtained from a man aged 25-45 years in good health.

The chain has TRBV6-5 and TRBJ2-3; D unresolved. There are 13 residues in the CDR3. In germline, CDR1 is MNHEY, CDR2 SVGAGI. V was pared by 7 bases and J by 0 bases, with 8 bases between. The CDR3 here is CASTPYSTDTQYF. In DNA, the CDR3 is TGTGCCAGCACTCCGTACAGCACAGATACGCAGTATTTT.

The V gene is TRBV29-1, the J gene TRBJ1-1; D is unclear. Per germline, CDR1 SQVTM and CDR2 ANQGSEA. V lost 8 bases and J 4 bases, leaving 8 bases between the germline ends. The CDR3 is 10 residues long. CDR3 protein: CSTGRTEAFF. In nucleotides, the CDR3 is TGCAGCACCGGGCGCACTGAAGCTTTCTTT.

The rearrangement links TRBV29-1 to TRBJ2-7; 7 bases fit TRBD1. Trimming at V came to 7 bases and at J to 2 bases, leaving 5 bases not matched to a gene. Germline loops: CDR1 SQVTM, CDR2 ANQGSEA. The CDR3 spans 12 residues. Here the CDR3 reads CSAGQVTYEQYF. In DNA form, the CDR3 reads TGCAGCGCCGGACAGGTAACCTACGAGCAGTACTTC.

This sequence joins TRBV12-3 or TRBV12-4 and TRBJ2-6, with no clear D. The CDR3 runs to 12 residues. V was clipped by 7 bases and J by 12 bases, with 13 bases between them. The chain's CDR3 is CASKGAPTVLTF. DNA for the CDR3: TGTGCCAGCAAAGGCGCCCCTACCGTCCTGACTTTC.

The chain recombines TRBV20-1 with TRBJ2-7, with D unresolved. Trimming removed 5 bases at V and 3 bases at J, with 20 bases between. The CDR3 spans 15 residues. Germline lookup yields CDR1 DFQATT and CDR2 SNEGSKA (reference sequence). The CDR3 DNA sequence: TGCAGTGCTTGCGACCCGGCGAGGCAATACTACGAGCAGTACTTC. It specifies CSACDPARQYYEQYF.

V and J are TRBV7-2 and TRBJ2-7; D gene ambiguous. The CDR3 consists of 13 residues. The V end lost 5 bases, the J end lost 1 base, and 9 bases lay between the germline ends. Germline loops: CDR1 SGHTA, CDR2 FQGNSA. The CDR3 DNA is TGTGCCAGCAGCACACCCTTTTCCTACGAGCAGTACTTC. Residues: CASSTPFSYEQYF.

This chain links TRBV25-1 with TRBJ1-4, with D possibly matching TRBD1 (5 bases). Germline values: CDR1 MGHDK, CDR2 SYGVNS. The V gene lost 5 bases and the J gene lost 2 bases, with 18 bases spanning the gap. This CDR3 region has 17 residues. DNA of the CDR3: TGTGCCAGCAGTCCCGAAAGGGGAGAGTCCACTAATGAAAAACTGTTTTTT. Translation: CASSPERGESTNEKLFF.

The V call is TRBV10-2, the J call TRBJ2-5, with 7 bases matching TRBD2. J gave up 5 bases and V 4 bases, and 7 bases lay outside the gene matches. This CDR3 is 14 amino acids long. From germline, CDR1 is WSHSY and CDR2 SAAADI. The CDR3 DNA is TGCGCCAGCAGTGTCAGGTTGGGGGGGGAGACCCAGTACTTC. Residues: CASSVRLGGETQYF.

The V call is TRBV20-1, the J call TRBJ2-1; D is possibly TRBD2 (6 bases). Germline lookup yields CDR1 DFQATT and CDR2 SNEGSKA (reference sequence). This CDR3 spans 15 amino acids. V lost 4 bases to trimming and J lost 3 bases, with 16 bases between them. The CDR3 is CSATSPGLHYNEQFF. CDR3 nucleotide sequence: TGCAGTGCTACCAGCCCGGGACTCCACTACAATGAGCAGTTCTTC.

CDR3: CASSLYFEKLQFF. DNA for the CDR3: TGTGCCAGCAGCTTGTATTTTGAGAAACTGCAGTTCTTC. The V call is TRBV5-6, the J call TRBJ2-1, with unresolved D. The CDR3 length is 13 residues. With 1 base removed from V and 12 bases from J, the gap between germline ends came to 14 bases. Germline CDR1 and CDR2: SGHDT and YYEEEE.

This clonotype was counted a few times. V gene TRBV29-1 combines with J gene TRBJ1-1; D not resolved. CDR1 is SQVTM, CDR2 ANQGSEA, per germline. The CDR3 is made up of 11 amino acids. Trimming pared 5 bases from V and 6 bases from J, leaving 10 bases between. DNA of the CDR3: TGCAGCGTTCTACCTCGGGCTGAAGCTTTCTTT. Protein sequence: CSVLPRAEAFF. The full variable domain, rest sourced from reference TRBV29-1 and TRBJ1-1, is SAVISQKPSRDICQRGTSLTIQCQVDSQVTMMFWYRQQPGQSLTLIATANQGSEATYESGFVIDKFPISRPNLTFSTLTVSNMSPEDSSIYLCSVLPRAEAFFGQGTRLTVV.

The CDR3 spells CSAPGPTSYEQYF. In nucleotides, the CDR3 is TGCAGTGCCCCCGGACCGACCTCCTACGAGCAGTACTTC. This sequence joins TRBV20-1 and TRBJ2-7; D not resolved. The V gene lost 6 bases and the J gene lost 0 bases, with 12 bases spanning the gap. Germline CDR1 DFQATT, CDR2 SNEGSKA (reference sequence). The CDR3 contains 13 residues.

The rearrangement joins TRBV6-6 to TRBJ1-2; possibly TRBD1 for D (6 bases). With 2 bases removed from V and 4 bases from J, the gap between germline ends came to 17 bases. This CDR3 spans 16 amino acids. The germline CDR1 and CDR2 sequences are MNHNY and SVGAGI (reference sequence). The CDR3, as DNA: TGTGCCAGCAGTTACAGGGCAGGGGATAGAAGCTATGGCTACACCTTC. Translated, it gives CASSYRAGDRSYGYTF.

The chain is built from TRBV6-1 and TRBJ1-2; D remains ambiguous. CDR1 is MNHNS and CDR2 is SASEGT in the germline V gene. The CDR3 sequence is 15 residues long. Deletions cut 5 bases from V and 3 bases from J, with 16 bases between. The CDR3 coding sequence is TGTGCCAGCAGTCCGGACCCATTAATTGACTATGGCTACACCTTC. Its translation is CASSPDPLIDYGYTF.

The V call is TRBV7-2, the J call TRBJ2-7; D remains unclear. There are 15 residues in the CDR3. The germline V gene encodes CDR1 SGHTA and CDR2 FQGNSA. The ends were cut back, 1 base at V and 2 bases at J, with 12 bases in the middle. The CDR3 spells CASSLVPVGPYEQYF. In nucleotides, the CDR3 is TGTGCCAGCAGCTTAGTGCCAGTAGGTCCCTACGAGCAGTACTTC.

A remark on this clonotype: The junction shows a germline mismatch at one end, possibly a read error. The DNA for the CDR3 is TGTACCAGTAGCCATGGCTTGGCGGGGGGGCAAAATGAGCAGTTCTTC. It codes for CTSSHGLAGGQNEQFF. The V gene is TRBV3-1, the J gene TRBJ2-1; 9 bases are shared with TRBD2. The length of the CDR3 is 16 residues. CDR1 LGHDT and CDR2 YNNKEL come from the germline V gene (reference sequence).

The chain has TRBV10-1 and TRBJ2-1; D not resolved. CDR1 WNHNN and CDR2 SYGVQD come from the germline V gene (reference sequence). This CDR3 comprises 15 residues. Trimming left V 2 bases short and J 1 base short, with 9 bases between. DNA of the CDR3: TGCGCCAGCAGTGAGGATGGTGCGTCCTACAATGAGCAGTTCTTC. This codes for CASSEDGASYNEQFF.

This clonotype was observed once. The rearrangement uses TRBV7-2 and TRBJ2-5; D call uncertain. The J call may not be correct, given that the DNA end is closer to TRBJ2-1. The CDR3 extends over 15 amino acids. Per the germline V gene, CDR1 is SGHTA and CDR2 is FQGNSA. CDR3 loop: CASSLTTALQETQFF. CDR3 coding DNA: TGTGCCAGCAGCTTAACAACAGCCCTACAAGAGACCCAGTTCTTC.

V is TRBV27 and J is TRBJ1-5; D gene ambiguous. The V gene's germline CDR1 is MNHEY and CDR2 SMNVEV (reference sequence). The V end was cut by 6 bases, the J end by 5 bases, with 8 bases between. The CDR3 has 12 amino acids. The CDR3 protein is CASRQNDQPQHF. The CDR3 DNA is TGTGCCAGCAGACAGAATGATCAGCCCCAGCATTTT.

As regards this clonotype: A clone one base away is much larger, so this may be a read error. The CDR3 here is CSWVRDEETQYF. The DNA of the CDR3 is TGCAGTTGGGTCAGGGACGAAGAGACCCAGTACTTC. V is TRBV29-1 and J is TRBJ2-5, with D perhaps given as TRBD1 or TRBD2 (5 bases each). CDR1 and CDR2 from the germline V gene are SQVTM and ANQGSEA. The CDR3 sequence is 12 residues long. The whole variable domain, remainder taken from reference TRBV29-1 and TRBJ2-5, is SAVISQKPSRDICQRGTSLTIQCQVDSQVTMMFWYRQQPGQSLTLIATANQGSEATYESGFVIDKFPISRPNLTFSTLTVSNMSPEDSSIYLCSWVRDEETQYFGPGTRLLVL.

This chain joins TRBV2 and TRBJ1-5; 7 nucleotides align to TRBD1. This CDR3 region has 15 residues. The V segment lost 7 bases and the J segment 6 bases; nucleotides outside the gene matches: 12. Germline CDR1 and CDR2: SNHLY and FYNNEI. The CDR3 protein is CASNLDRVVGQPQHF. In DNA, the CDR3 is TGTGCCAGCAACCTAGACAGGGTAGTCGGTCAGCCCCAGCATTTT.

This clonotype was detected once. The J gene is TRBJ1-2, the V gene TRBV2; 8 bases fit TRBD1. Unmatched junction bases numbered 5, after V lost 1 base and J lost 4 bases. Germline loops: CDR1 SNHLY, CDR2 FYNNEI. The CDR3 has 15 residues. The CDR3 here is CASSEVQGAVYGYTF. The CDR3 region has the DNA TGTGCCAGCAGTGAAGTTCAGGGGGCCGTCTATGGCTACACCTTC.

This clonotype was seen a single time. The chain has TRBV20-1 and TRBJ2-3; TRBD2 aligns across 7 bases. The germline gives CDR1 DFQATT, CDR2 SNEGSKA (reference sequence). The CDR3 is 15 residues long. Losses at the gene ends were 1 base for V and 6 bases for J; bases not matched to a gene: 10. The CDR3 nucleotides read TGCAGTGCTAGAGTGGCGGGAGATGTCATGGATACGCAGTATTTT. Amino acids: CSARVAGDVMDTQYF.

The gene calls are TRBV20-1 and TRBJ2-7; 8 bases fit TRBD2. Trimming at V came to 2 bases and at J to 1 base, leaving 7 bases not matched to a gene. The germline V gene encodes CDR1 DFQATT and CDR2 SNEGSKA (reference sequence). The length of the CDR3 is 15 residues. The CDR3 sequence: CSARPFTGGSYEQYF. CDR3 in DNA: TGCAGTGCTAGACCTTTTACGGGGGGGTCCTACGAGCAGTACTTC.

The CDR3 region has the DNA TGTGCCAGCATCTTCGACAGGAACACTGAAGCTTTCTTT. It yields the protein CASIFDRNTEAFF. The genes are TRBV6-6 and TRBJ1-1; tentatively, D is TRBD1 (5 bases). V lost 7 bases and J lost 1, with 10 bases in between. The CDR3 is 13 amino acids. Germline-derived CDR1 and CDR2 are MNHNY and SVGAGI (reference sequence).

This chain links TRBV7-2 with TRBJ1-1; D remains ambiguous. The CDR3 spans 14 residues. CDR1 and CDR2 (germline): SGHTA, FQGNSA. V lost 0 bases to trimming and J lost 8 bases, with 13 bases between them. The CDR3 region is CASSLALGGREAFF. CDR3 nucleotide sequence: TGTGCCAGCAGCTTAGCTTTAGGAGGTAGGGAAGCTTTCTTT. Complete variable domain (other parts from reference TRBV7-2 and TRBJ1-1): GAGVSQSPSNKVTEKGKDVELRCDPISGHTALYWYRQSLGQGLEFLIYFQGNSAPDKSGLPSDRFSAERTGGSVSTLTIQRTQQEDSAVYLCASSLALGGREAFFGQGTRLTVV.

The rearrangement joins TRBV4-2 to TRBJ1-1; 8 bases agree with TRBD1. J was trimmed by 12 bases and V by 0 bases; bases with no gene match: 6. CDR1 is LGHNA, CDR2 YNFKEQ, per germline. CDR3 length equals 13 residues. The CDR3 spells CASSQDGDRRTFF. CDR3 coding DNA: TGTGCCAGCAGCCAAGATGGGGACAGGAGGACTTTCTTT.

A remark on this clonotype: An end of the junction does not agree with germline; a read error may underlie this. The rearrangement uses TRBV29-1 and TRBJ2-5; D not certain. The length of the CDR3 is 13 residues. Germline CDR1 reads SQVTM; CDR2 reads ANQGSEA. The CDR3 region is CSVLGIYQGTQYF. The CDR3 coding sequence is TGCAGCGTTCTAGGGATTTACCAAGGGACCCAGTACTTC.

This chain links TRBV4-3 with TRBJ2-3; tentative D call: TRBD2 (5 bases). Germline CDR1 LGHNA, CDR2 YSLEER. Trimming removed 1 base from V and 4 bases from J, with 15 bases in between. The CDR3 runs to 16 residues. As DNA, the CDR3 is TGCGCCAGCAGCCAAGTTCGAATGGGGAGCGCAGATACGCAGTATTTT. As protein: CASSQVRMGSADTQYF.

This chain links TRBV20-1 with TRBJ2-6, with D hard to call. This CDR3 is built from 14 residues. V was shortened by 5 bases and J by 0 bases, with 8 bases between the two germline ends. Germline loops: CDR1 DFQATT, CDR2 SNEGSKA (reference sequence). The CDR3 spells CSARGRSGANVLTF. The CDR3 coding sequence is TGCAGTGCTCGCGGACGCTCTGGGGCCAACGTCCTGACTTTC.